Listed here are 3 T cell receptor beta chains from one sample, sequenced in a study of molecular identifiers for immune sequencing clone quantification. TCRdb re-called the PCR reads with MiXCR, one entry per CDR3 protein. The sample lists about half a million distinct CDR3 sequences; about 25% were seen once. Input material: naive CD8+ T cells from blood, with Jurkat cell RNA spiked in. The subset denotes: FACS-sorted CD8+CD4-CCR7+CD45RA+ naive T cells. The receptor set was obtained from a human donor in good health. Some libraries in this study had Jurkat cell RNA spiked in.

In the case of this clonotype: A much larger clone lies one base from this, so it may be a read error. V usage is TRBV6-5 and J usage is TRBJ2-7, with D possibly TRBD1 on 6 matching bases. Germline V lookup: CDR1 MNHEY, CDR2 SVGAGI. The CDR3 is 12 residues long. The CDR3 bases are TGTGCCAGCTGTTACTCAGGGGCCGAGCAGTACTTC. It codes for CASCYSGAEQYF.

Note on this clonotype: A junction boundary mismatches the germline segment, possibly from a read error. The chain couples TRBV7-9 to TRBJ1-1; TRBD1 matches 9 bases. Germline V CDR1 and CDR2: SEHNR, FQNEAQ (reference sequence). The CDR3 has 14 amino acids. The CDR3 loop reads CTSSTEQGAGEAFF. CDR3 sequence (DNA): TGTACCAGCAGCACCGAACAGGGGGCTGGAGAAGCTTTCTTT.

This clonotype was seen ten or more times. The chain employs TRBV7-9 and TRBJ2-7; D may be TRBD1 (6 bases). This CDR3 contains 15 residues. CDR1 and CDR2 from the germline V gene are SEHNR and FQNEAQ (reference sequence). Trimming removed 5 bases from V and 4 bases from J, with 18 bases in between. The CDR3 coding sequence is TGTGCCAGCAGCCCGCCTACAGGGAACTTTTACGAGCAGTACTTC. Its protein product is CASSPPTGNFYEQYF.